Described below is a single T cell receptor (beta chain) sequence and its context. Trimming removed 6 bases at V and 5 bases at J, with 13 bases between. The germline V gene encodes CDR1 MNHNS and CDR2 SASEGT. The CDR3 covers 13 residues. This specimen comes from a study of cytomegalovirus exposure and HLA in healthy donors. Some clones are missing from TCRdb's copy, which holds only in-frame ones; the method was immunoSEQ multiplex PCR. In the table there are some 98,000 clones, around nine tenths of which are singletons. Input material: PBMCs. V usage is TRBV6-1 and J usage is TRBJ1-2; maybe TRBD1 (6 bases). The clonotype comes from a young woman in good health and CMV-seronegative. The CDR3 reads CASSAGEQYGYTF. CDR3 nucleotide sequence: TGTGCCAGCAGCGCAGGGGAGCAATATGGCTACACCTTC.